This TCR beta chain was recorded in a study of T-cell memory formation after mild COVID-19. Overall study results and limits: Clones from the second wave (peaking day 37) had unconfirmed SARS-CoV-2 specificity.

Germline V lookup: CDR1 MNHEY, CDR2 SVGAGI. Trimming removed 5 bases from V and 3 bases from J, with 15 bases in between. This CDR3 contains 15 residues. This clonotype was detected a few times. Its specificity is not known. TCRdb reprocessed the 5' RACE reads via MiXCR and lists one record per CDR3 protein. The top ten hold 2.2% of the sample, which has 100,000 to 150,000 distinct CDR3 sequences, about 5.9% seen once. Sequencing input: PBMCs or a T cell subset sorted from them (not recorded which). The chain has TRBV6-5 and TRBJ2-3; D assignment may be TRBD1 or TRBD2 (5 bases each). This sequence was found in an adult woman who had mild COVID-19 (a few samples of this study predate the infection). Cell type and time point are not known. For the CDR3, the DNA is TGTGCCAGCAGTACTCCGGGACCTCCTACAGATACGCAGTATTTT. Translating it yields CASSTPGPPTDTQYF.